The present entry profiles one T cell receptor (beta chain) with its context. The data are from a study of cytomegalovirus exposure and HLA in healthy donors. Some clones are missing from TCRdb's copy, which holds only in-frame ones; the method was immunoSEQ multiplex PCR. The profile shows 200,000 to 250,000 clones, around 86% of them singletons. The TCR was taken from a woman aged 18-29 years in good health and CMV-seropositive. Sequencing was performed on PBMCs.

CDR3 region: CASSLPLRVGETQYF. DNA for the CDR3: TGTGCCAGCAGTTTACCCCTTCGGGTGGGAGAGACCCAGTACTTC. The chain has TRBV28 and TRBJ2-5; D not resolved. This CDR3 contains 15 residues. The germline CDR1 and CDR2 sequences are MDHEN and SYDVKM. The germline V and J ends were trimmed by 2 bases and 4 bases, with 14 bases remaining between them.